This TCR beta chain was captured in a study of PD-L1 blockade in urothelial cancer. Study as a whole: Atezolizumab at 1,200 mg intravenously every 3 weeks was started by patients in the mid-2010s.

Sequencing used immunoSEQ multiplex PCR; TCRdb keeps in-frame clones, though not all of them. The sample has about 20,000 clones, around 90% seen once. The specimen comprised PBMCs, sampled around atezolizumab (anti-PD-L1) treatment. The source is a man aged 50-59 years with urothelial cancer.

CDR3 sequence: CASKDMGAGETQYF. Here the CDR3 DNA reads TGTGCCAGCAAGGATATGGGGGCAGGGGAGACCCAGTACTTC. The chain joins TRBV5-6 to TRBJ2-5; tentative D call: TRBD1 (6 bases). CDR3 size: 14 residues. Germline V gives CDR1 SGHDT, CDR2 YYEEEE. Trimming pared 6 bases from V and 5 bases from J, leaving 17 bases between.